The clone carrying this T cell receptor beta chain was recorded a few times. Germline assignment: CDR1 LNHDA and CDR2 SQIVND (reference sequence). V shed 1 base, J shed 2 bases, and the junction held 4 bases outside the gene matches. There are 15 residues in the CDR3. These data are taken from a study of blood T cell repertoires in COVID-19. Whole-study context: Sites in the United States, Italy and Spain provided acute and convalescent COVID-19 samples. Sources were T cells, B-cell-depleted T cells, or PBMCs; the material itself was cDNA or gDNA.

As processed by the authors: Reference gene primer amplification yielded estimated nucleated cell counts. Clones were read by immunoSEQ multiplex PCR, and TCRdb kept only the in-frame ones, dropping some. Clonal size and the V and J genes are those of that table, whereas D and trimming came from the DNA. The table has more than 95,000 clones, roughly 88% seen once. The clonotype was recovered from a woman of 80 years or more with acute or convalescent COVID-19. The specimen sequenced was peripheral blood. The rearrangement joins TRBV19 to TRBJ1-2; TRBD1 matches 7 bases. CDR3 sequence (DNA): TGTGCCAGTAGTATAGCCCTGGGACAGAACTATGGCTACACCTTC. It translates to CASSIALGQNYGYTF.